The present TCR beta chain was sequenced within a study of shared clonotypes between healthy human individuals. Libraries were prepared by immunoSEQ multiplex PCR; TCRdb keeps only in-frame clonotypes and omits some of them. The data hold 2 million to 2.5 million clones, with roughly 90% observed a single time. This clone has more than one count but fewer than ten. Its antigen is as yet unknown. V lost 5 bases to trimming and J lost 2 bases, with 12 bases between them. Germline values: CDR1 SEHNR, CDR2 FQNEAQ (reference sequence). This CDR3 has 14 residues. Study findings and constraints: Collection of samples was limited to blood; tissue repertoires likely differ. Relative to clonotypes present in all four donors, those not shared had lower generation probabilities. Generally, naive subsets came out with larger estimated richness than memory subsets. Several donors had roughly 5.2% of their naive CD4 clonotypes in common.

The sequence was obtained from a man younger than 35 in good health. Some clones in this sample may be carry-over from other donors' samples. The source material was naive CD4+ T cells from PBMCs. Subset given: CD45RA+ positively selected. The chain recombines TRBV7-9 with TRBJ2-5; possible D gene TRBD2, 5 bases. CDR3 loop: CASSIGSGQETQYF. Here the CDR3 DNA reads TGTGCCAGCAGCATAGGATCGGGACAAGAGACCCAGTACTTC.